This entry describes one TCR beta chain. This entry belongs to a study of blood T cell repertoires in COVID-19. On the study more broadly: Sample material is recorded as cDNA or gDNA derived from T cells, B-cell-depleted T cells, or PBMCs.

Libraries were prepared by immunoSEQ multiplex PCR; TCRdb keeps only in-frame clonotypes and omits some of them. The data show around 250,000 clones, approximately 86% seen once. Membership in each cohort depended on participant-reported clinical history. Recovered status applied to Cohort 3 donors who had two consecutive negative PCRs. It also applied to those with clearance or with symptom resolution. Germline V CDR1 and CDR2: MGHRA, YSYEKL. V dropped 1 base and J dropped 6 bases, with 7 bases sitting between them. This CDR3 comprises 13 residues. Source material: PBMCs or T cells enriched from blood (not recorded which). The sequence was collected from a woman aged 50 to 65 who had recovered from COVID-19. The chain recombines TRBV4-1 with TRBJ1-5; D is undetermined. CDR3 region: CASSQVERQPQHF. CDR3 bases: TGCGCCAGCAGCCAAGTGGAGCGTCAGCCCCAGCATTTT.